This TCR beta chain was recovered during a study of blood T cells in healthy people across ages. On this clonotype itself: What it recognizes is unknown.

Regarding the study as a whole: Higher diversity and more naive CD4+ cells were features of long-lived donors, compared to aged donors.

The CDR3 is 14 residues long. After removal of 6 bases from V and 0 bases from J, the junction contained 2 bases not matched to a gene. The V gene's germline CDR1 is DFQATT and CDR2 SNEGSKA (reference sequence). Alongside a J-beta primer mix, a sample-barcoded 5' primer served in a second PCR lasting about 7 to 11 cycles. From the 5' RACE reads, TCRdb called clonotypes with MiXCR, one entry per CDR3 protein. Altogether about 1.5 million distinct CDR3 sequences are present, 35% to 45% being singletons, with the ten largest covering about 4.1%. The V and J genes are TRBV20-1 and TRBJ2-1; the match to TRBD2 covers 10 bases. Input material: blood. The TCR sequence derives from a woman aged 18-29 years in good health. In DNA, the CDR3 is TGCAGTGCCGAGCGGGGGGGCTCCTACAATGAGCAGTTCTTC. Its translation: CSAERGGSYNEQFF.